The sequence of this T cell receptor beta chain was determined in a study of cytomegalovirus exposure and HLA in healthy donors. Across the study: About 79 million unique TCRs from HLA-typed donors were held in an early data release.

Germline CDR1 is SQVTM and CDR2 is ANQGSEA. This CDR3 is built from 13 residues. V lost 5 bases to trimming and J lost 6 bases; unmatched junction nucleotides: 6. The PCR employed 60 Vbeta primers together with 13 Jbeta primers. Sequencing was performed with immunoSEQ multiplex PCR; in TCRdb, only in-frame clones are kept and a portion is missing. This sample carries 150,000 to 200,000 clones, 65% to 85% of them seen once, and the ten largest clones take approximately 2.6%. The clonotype comes from a female donor in good health and CMV-seronegative. V gene TRBV29-1 combines with J gene TRBJ1-5; 8 bases line up with TRBD1. Sequences were obtained from PBMCs. This chain's CDR3 is CSVRAGGGQPQHF. The DNA of the CDR3 is TGCAGCGTTCGTGCAGGGGGCGGTCAGCCCCAGCATTTT.